This T cell receptor (beta chain) was captured by sequencing in a study of T-cell memory formation after mild COVID-19 (dated by TCRdb to the early 2020s). With regard to the full study: TCR sequence clusters from the two donors were found to be largely donor specific. The cohort comprised two young, previously healthy adult volunteers, one female and one male. In a couple of donors, T-cell clones that expanded and contracted after mild COVID-19 were followed by sequencing TCRalpha and TCRbeta repertoires longitudinally.

At the junction V is shortened by 8 bases and J by 6 bases, with 13 bases in between. CDR1 is given as SGHVS and CDR2 as FQNEAQ, both from the germline V gene. Including cysteine and phenylalanine, the CDR3 has 13 amino acids. The only DNA kept is the CDR3, 39 bases in frame from the first base. Sequencing was carried out with an Illumina NovaSeq 6000. cDNA libraries for TCRalpha and TCRbeta were prepared by 5'RACE using constant-segment primers, with sample barcodes and unique molecular identifiers added. Trizol reagent was used to extract RNA from every sample. The libraries were amplified in two PCR steps, and the second step added a second sample barcode and Illumina TruSeq adapters. Libraries were sequenced on an Illumina NovaSeq with 2 x 150 bp paired-end reads. The original methods were these. Demultiplexing of reads and collapsing into UMI-guided consensus sequences were performed with migec v1.2.7. Using mixcr v2.1.11, UMI consensuses were aligned to TRA and TRB V and J templates and then assembled into clonotypes. A clonotype was counted as expanded or contracted only if both edgeR and NoisET called the change significant, with noise models trained on biological replicates. For edgeR calls, the thresholds were a false discovery rate-adjusted p below 0.01 and a log2 fold-change of 1. As an exploratory analysis of dynamics, max-normalized trajectories of the 1000 most abundant clonotypes were examined with PCA combined with hierarchical clustering. Separately sequenced CD4+ and CD8+ repertoires were used to assign a CD4 or CD8 phenotype to each responding clone. Through fastp at Q25 and MiXCR, TCRdb rebuilt clones from the public reads, retaining in-frame beta chains. Entries that share a CDR3 protein sequence are merged under the most common genes and DNA. The V and J calls here are based on TCRdb, not the publication. Within this sample are about 500,000 distinct CDR3 sequences, with around 20% of them counted one time only. Around 12% of the sample lies in the top ten.

This clonotype was observed a handful of times. Its target antigen remains unknown. Base quality data are lacking; no much larger clone is found one base away. Ficoll-Paque density gradient centrifugation was the method used to isolate PBMCs. What the work shows at the level of the full study, not this receptor alone: Balanced CD4/CD8 phenotypes were observed for clones contracting from day 15 to 85, whereas a bias towards CD4+ was observed for a second wave of clones expanding from day 15 to 37. Whether the second-wave clones peaking on day 37 were SARS-CoV-2 specific was not confirmed. Only two mild cases were covered by the study, and larger cohorts that include severe cases with pre-infection samples were considered necessary. Contracting CD4+ clones were found mainly in CM and EM memory subsets, while CD8+ clones were enriched in EMRA. Some responding clones were found in pre-infection memory, which suggests that pre-existing cross-reactive memory T cells took part in the SARS-CoV-2 response.

The receptor was derived from an adult woman who had mild COVID-19 (a few samples of this study predate the infection). The sample titles of this study are shuffled in the database, so cell type and time point are left out; the donor was told from shared clones. The rearrangement joined TRBV7-8 to TRBJ2-2; TRBD2 is possibly the D segment (7 matching bases). The sequencing sample was made of PBMCs or a T cell subset sorted from them (not recorded which). The bases are TGTGCCAGCCGTACGGGGGGCGCCGGGGAGCTGTTTTTT. Its translation reads: CASRTGGAGELFF.